These 18 T cell receptor beta chains came from one sample sequenced in a study of blood T cell repertoires in COVID-19. Only in-frame clones appear in the TCRdb table, and some are missing; sequencing was by immunoSEQ multiplex PCR. Among approximately 60,000 clones listed, 65% to 90% were seen once. Specimen: peripheral blood. Receptors originate from a man between 45 and 60 years old with active COVID-19.

This clone was found a few times. This chain uses TRBV5-5 with TRBJ2-7, with TRBD1 matching 10 bases. The CDR3 spans 15 residues. Trimming at V came to 3 bases and at J to 3 bases, leaving 6 bases not matched to a gene. CDR1 is SGHKS, CDR2 YYEKEE, per germline (reference sequence). The chain's CDR3 is CASSSGTGVFYEQYF. The CDR3 region has the DNA TGTGCCAGCAGCTCCGGGACAGGGGTATTCTACGAGCAGTACTTC. The full variable domain, completed using reference TRBV5-5 and TRBJ2-7, is DAGVTQSPTHLIKTRGQQVTLRCSPISGHKSVSWYQQVLGQGPQFIFQYYEKEERGRGNFPDRFSARQFPNYSSELNVNALLLGDSALYLCASSSGTGVFYEQYFGPGTRLTVT.

The J gene is TRBJ2-1, the V gene TRBV5-1; 7 bases align to TRBD1. Germline V CDR1 and CDR2: SGHRS, YFSETQ. This CDR3 is 16 amino acids long. V lost 1 base, J lost 5 bases, and 9 bases stayed unmatched. The CDR3 region has the DNA TGCGCCAGCAGCTTGCAGGCTTTAGGGGGCAACAATGAGCAGTTCTTC. Amino acids: CASSLQALGGNNEQFF.

The rearrangement joins TRBV7-8 to TRBJ1-3, with 9 nucleotides matching TRBD1. CDR1 and CDR2 from the germline V gene are SGHVS and FQNEAQ. The CDR3 is 15 amino acids. The trim removed 5 bases at V and 7 bases at J, leaving 9 bases unmatched. CDR3 DNA: TGTGCCAGCAGCCGGGACAGGGATTTCGGTAACACCATATATTTT. It encodes CASSRDRDFGNTIYF.

The CDR3 region is CASSQENTGGASTEAFF. CDR3 sequence (DNA): TGTGCCAGCAGCCAAGAAAATACAGGGGGCGCGAGCACTGAAGCTTTCTTT. The chain joins TRBV4-2 to TRBJ1-1; 9 bases match TRBD1. The CDR3 runs to 17 residues. Trimming cost V 0 bases and J 4 bases; bases outside gene matches: 9. Germline loops: CDR1 LGHNA, CDR2 YNFKEQ.

V and J are TRBV12-3 or TRBV12-4 and TRBJ1-1; no definite D call. V lost 6 bases to trimming and J lost 1 base, with 9 bases between them. This CDR3 has 13 amino acids. CDR3 nucleotides: TGTGCCAGCAGGGTGAGGGAGAACACTGAAGCTTTCTTT. Encoded protein: CASRVRENTEAFF.

The chain uses TRBV10-3 and TRBJ2-3; D might be TRBD2 (5 bases). The germline V gene has CDR1 ENHRY and CDR2 SYGVKD. V dropped 2 bases and J dropped 1 base, with 16 bases sitting between them. This CDR3 region has 17 residues. CDR3 protein: CAISELSVKGGTDTQYF. CDR3 nucleotides: TGTGCCATCAGTGAGCTTTCGGTTAAGGGAGGCACAGATACGCAGTATTTT.

This chain links TRBV6-2 or TRBV6-3 with TRBJ2-1; TRBD2 aligns across 10 bases. The CDR3 runs 16 residues. Trimming at V came to 7 bases and at J to 7 bases, leaving 13 bases not matched to a gene. Germline V CDR1 and CDR2: MNHEY, SVGEGT. The CDR3 here is CASTPGLAHLTNEQFF. For the CDR3, the DNA is TGTGCCAGCACCCCGGGACTAGCGCACTTGACGAATGAGCAGTTCTTC.

This clone was detected once. The CDR3 sequence: CASSVFQGTRGYTF. Written as DNA, the CDR3 is TGTGCCAGCAGCGTATTCCAGGGGACCCGAGGCTACACCTTC. This chain links TRBV9 with TRBJ1-2, with a weak D call TRBD1 (6 bases). The CDR3 spans 14 residues. V lost 1 base to trimming and J lost 8 bases, with 15 bases between them. Germline CDR1 reads SGDLS; CDR2 reads YYNGEE.

The chain links TRBV5-6 to TRBJ2-1, with 11 bases lining up with TRBD1. The CDR3 covers 19 residues. Germline trimming cut 4 bases from V and 0 bases from J; bases unmatched to any gene: 12. From germline, CDR1 is SGHDT and CDR2 YYEEEE. For the CDR3, the DNA is TGTGCCAGCAGCGTGAGGGACAGGGGGACCCTAAGCTCCTACAATGAGCAGTTCTTC. Its translation is CASSVRDRGTLSSYNEQFF.

The chain carries TRBV19 and TRBJ1-1; perhaps TRBD1 as D (6 bases). V was trimmed by 4 bases and J by 1 base, leaving 10 bases between them. CDR1 is LNHDA and CDR2 is SQIVND in the germline V gene (reference sequence). CDR3 length: 14 amino acids. CDR3 amino acids: CASSNRAGNTEAFF. CDR3 DNA: TGTGCCAGTAGTAACAGGGCAGGGAACACTGAAGCTTTCTTT.

The gene calls are TRBV7-6 and TRBJ2-1, with 11 bases aligning to TRBD1. Germline CDR1 SGHVS, CDR2 FNYEAQ. The length of the CDR3 is 14 residues. The V segment lost 5 bases and the J segment 8 bases; nucleotides outside the gene matches: 5. CDR3 sequence reads: CASSLWTGGDEQFF. In DNA form, the CDR3 reads TGTGCCAGCAGCCTGTGGACAGGGGGCGATGAGCAGTTCTTC.

This chain uses TRBV27 with TRBJ1-4, with D possibly matching TRBD1 (5 bases). The germline V gene has CDR1 MNHEY and CDR2 SMNVEV (reference sequence). The CDR3 has 20 amino acids. V lost 5 bases to trimming and J lost 4 bases, with 29 bases between them. The CDR3 sequence is CASSESGFSKKRRGNEKLFF. The CDR3 DNA sequence: TGTGCCAGCAGTGAATCAGGGTTTAGTAAAAAACGAAGGGGTAATGAAAAACTGTTTTTT. The entire variable domain, with the rest obtained from reference TRBV27 and TRBJ1-4, is as follows: EAQVTQNPRYLITVTGKKLTVTCSQNMNHEYMSWYRQDPGLGLRQIYYSMNVEVTDKGDVPEGYKVSRKEKRNFPLILESPSPNQTSLYFCASSESGFSKKRRGNEKLFFGSGTQLSVL.

The chain joins TRBV11-2 to TRBJ1-1; TRBD1 matches at 8 bases. The CDR3 is made up of 15 amino acids. V lost 0 bases to trimming and J lost 4 bases; unmatched junction nucleotides: 4. The germline gives CDR1 SGHAT, CDR2 FQNNGV. CDR3 loop: CASSLDRTGSTEAFF. CDR3 DNA: TGTGCCAGCAGCTTAGACCGGACAGGGAGCACTGAAGCTTTCTTT.

The V call is TRBV28, the J call TRBJ1-6; D perhaps matches TRBD1 (6 bases). V shed 3 bases and J shed 14 bases, with 20 bases lying between them. Germline CDR1 is MDHEN and CDR2 is SYDVKM. CDR3 size: 15 residues. The CDR3 DNA reads as TGTGCCAGCAGTTTTGGCAGGGGCCGGGGGGGGTCCCTCCACTTT. Its translation is CASSFGRGRGGSLHF.

V is TRBV28 and J is TRBJ2-7; TRBD1 aligns across 7 bases. The germline V gene has CDR1 MDHEN and CDR2 SYDVKM. The CDR3 is made up of 17 amino acids. Trimming cost V 4 bases and J 0 bases; bases outside gene matches: 12. The CDR3 spells CASSSQSRGSFSYEQYF. DNA of the CDR3: TGTGCCAGCAGTTCCCAATCCAGGGGGTCTTTCTCCTACGAGCAGTACTTC.

The chain couples TRBV28 to TRBJ2-7; TRBD1 is a possible D gene (6 bases). The CDR3 has 14 residues. Germline assignment: CDR1 MDHEN and CDR2 SYDVKM. Trimming left V 6 bases short and J 3 bases short, with 15 bases between. CDR3 amino acids: CASSRATGIYEQYF. CDR3 coding DNA: TGTGCCAGCAGCCGAGCTACAGGGATCTACGAGCAGTACTTC.

Remarks on this clone: An end of the junction differs from the germline gene, which may be a read error. The chain links TRBV28 to TRBJ2-1, with 7 bases fitting TRBD1. The CDR3 contains 15 residues. Germline V CDR1 and CDR2: MDHEN, SYDVKM. The CDR3 DNA sequence: TGTGCCAGCAGCCCAGCCCGACAGGGAATGGGGGAAAGGGTCTTC. It codes for CASSPARQGMGERVF.

A single count supports this clone. V gene TRBV7-9 combines with J gene TRBJ2-2; D might be TRBD1 (5 bases). Germline assignment: CDR1 SEHNR and CDR2 FQNEAQ (reference sequence). V lost 5 bases and J lost 4, with 23 bases in between. This CDR3 contains 18 residues. CDR3 DNA sequence: TGTGCCAGCAGCCCCTCAGGCCTACGCCAGGGTCGCACCGGGGAGCTGTTTTTT. Amino acid sequence: CASSPSGLRQGRTGELFF.